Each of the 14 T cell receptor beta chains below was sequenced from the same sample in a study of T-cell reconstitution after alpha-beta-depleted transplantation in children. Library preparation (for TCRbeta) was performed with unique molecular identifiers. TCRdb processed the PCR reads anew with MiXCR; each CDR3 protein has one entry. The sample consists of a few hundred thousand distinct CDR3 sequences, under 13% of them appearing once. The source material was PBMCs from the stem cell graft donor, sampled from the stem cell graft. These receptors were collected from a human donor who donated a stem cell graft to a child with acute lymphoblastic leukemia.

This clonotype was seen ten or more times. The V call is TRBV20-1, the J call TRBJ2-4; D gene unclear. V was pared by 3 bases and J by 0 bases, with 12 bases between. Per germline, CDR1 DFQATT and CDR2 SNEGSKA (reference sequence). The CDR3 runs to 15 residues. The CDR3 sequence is CSARHKGAAKNIQYF. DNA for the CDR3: TGCAGTGCTAGGCATAAGGGTGCAGCCAAAAACATTCAGTACTTC.

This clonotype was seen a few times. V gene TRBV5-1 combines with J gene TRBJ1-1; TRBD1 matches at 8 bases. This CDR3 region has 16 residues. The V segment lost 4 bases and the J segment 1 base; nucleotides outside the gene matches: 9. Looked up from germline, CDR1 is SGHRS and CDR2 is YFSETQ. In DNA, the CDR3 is TGCGCCAGCAGCACAGACAGGGGACGGCCGAACACTGAAGCTTTCTTT. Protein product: CASSTDRGRPNTEAFF.

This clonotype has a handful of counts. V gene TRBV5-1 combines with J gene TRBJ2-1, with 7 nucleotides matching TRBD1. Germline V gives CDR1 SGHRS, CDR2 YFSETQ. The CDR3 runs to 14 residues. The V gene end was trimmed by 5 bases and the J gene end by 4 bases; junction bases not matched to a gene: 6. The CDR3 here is CASRRTGKYNEQFF. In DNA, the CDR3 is TGCGCCAGCAGGAGGACAGGAAAATACAATGAGCAGTTCTTC.

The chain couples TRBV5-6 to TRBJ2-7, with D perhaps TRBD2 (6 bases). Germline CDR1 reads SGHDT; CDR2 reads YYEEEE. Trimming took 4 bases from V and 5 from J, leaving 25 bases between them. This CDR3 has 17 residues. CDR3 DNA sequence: TGTGCCAGCAGCGCGGTTGGCTTCGGGAGCTTTCCCCACGAGCAGTACTTC. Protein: CASSAVGFGSFPHEQYF. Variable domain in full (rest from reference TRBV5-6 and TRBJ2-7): DAGVTQSPTHLIKTRGQQVTLRCSPKSGHDTVSWYQQALGQGPQFIFQYYEEEERQRGNFPDRFSGHQFPNYSSELNVNALLLGDSALYLCASSAVGFGSFPHEQYFGPGTRLTVT.

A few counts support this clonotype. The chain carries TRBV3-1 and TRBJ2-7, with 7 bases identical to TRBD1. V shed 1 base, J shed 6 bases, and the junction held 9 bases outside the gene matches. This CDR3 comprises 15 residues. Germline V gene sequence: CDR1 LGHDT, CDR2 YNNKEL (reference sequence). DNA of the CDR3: TGTGCCAGCAGCCAAGGCCCGACAGGGTCGGGCGAGCAGTACTTC. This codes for CASSQGPTGSGEQYF.

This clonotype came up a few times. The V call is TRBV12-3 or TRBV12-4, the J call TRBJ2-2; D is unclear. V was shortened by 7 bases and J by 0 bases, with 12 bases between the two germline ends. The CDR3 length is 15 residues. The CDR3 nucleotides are TGTGCCAGCATTAGTGACAATTCGAACACCGGGGAGCTGTTTTTT. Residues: CASISDNSNTGELFF.

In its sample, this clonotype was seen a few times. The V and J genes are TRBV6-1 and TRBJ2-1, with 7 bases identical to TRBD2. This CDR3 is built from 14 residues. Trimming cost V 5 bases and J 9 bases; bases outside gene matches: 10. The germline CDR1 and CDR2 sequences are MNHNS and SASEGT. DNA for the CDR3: TGTGCCAGCAGTCCATATGGGGGGGACTTTGAGCAGTTCTTC. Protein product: CASSPYGGDFEQFF.

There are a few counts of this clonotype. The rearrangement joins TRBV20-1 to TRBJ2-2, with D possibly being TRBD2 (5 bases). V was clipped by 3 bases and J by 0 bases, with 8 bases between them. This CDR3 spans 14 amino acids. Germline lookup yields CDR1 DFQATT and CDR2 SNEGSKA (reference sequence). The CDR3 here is CSASSLANTGELFF. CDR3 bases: TGCAGTGCTAGTTCACTAGCGAACACCGGGGAGCTGTTTTTT.

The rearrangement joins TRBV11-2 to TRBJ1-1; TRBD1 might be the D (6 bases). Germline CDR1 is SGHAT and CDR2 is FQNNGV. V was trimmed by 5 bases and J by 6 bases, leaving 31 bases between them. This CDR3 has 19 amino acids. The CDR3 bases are TGTGCCAGCAGCGGTGGAGGGGACATTCGCAAACGGACCTATGCTGAAGCTTTCTTT. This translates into CASSGGGDIRKRTYAEAFF.

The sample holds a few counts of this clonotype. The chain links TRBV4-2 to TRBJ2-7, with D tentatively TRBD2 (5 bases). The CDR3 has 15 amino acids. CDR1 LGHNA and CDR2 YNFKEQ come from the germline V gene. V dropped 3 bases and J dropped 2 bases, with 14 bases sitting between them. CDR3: CASSQNGLTPYEQYF. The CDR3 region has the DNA TGTGCCAGCAGCCAGAACGGACTCACCCCCTACGAGCAGTACTTC.

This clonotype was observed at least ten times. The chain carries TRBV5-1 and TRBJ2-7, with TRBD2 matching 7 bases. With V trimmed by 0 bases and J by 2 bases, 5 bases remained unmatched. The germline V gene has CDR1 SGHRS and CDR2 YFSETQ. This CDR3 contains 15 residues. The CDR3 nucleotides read TGCGCCAGCAGCTTGGATCCTAGCGGAACCTACGAGCAGTACTTC. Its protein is CASSLDPSGTYEQYF.

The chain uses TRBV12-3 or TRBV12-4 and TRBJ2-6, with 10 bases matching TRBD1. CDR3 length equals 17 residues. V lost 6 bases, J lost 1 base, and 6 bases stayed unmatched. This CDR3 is CASRAGTGASGANVLTF. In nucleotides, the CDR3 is TGTGCCAGCAGAGCCGGGACAGGGGCTTCTGGGGCCAACGTCCTGACTTTC.

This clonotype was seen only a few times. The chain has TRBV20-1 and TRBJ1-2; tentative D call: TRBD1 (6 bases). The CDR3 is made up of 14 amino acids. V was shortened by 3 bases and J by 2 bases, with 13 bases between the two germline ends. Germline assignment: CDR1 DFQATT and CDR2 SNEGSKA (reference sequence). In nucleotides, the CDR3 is TGCAGTGCTAGGAAGGGGGGGGAAAACTATGGCTACACCTTC. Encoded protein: CSARKGGENYGYTF.

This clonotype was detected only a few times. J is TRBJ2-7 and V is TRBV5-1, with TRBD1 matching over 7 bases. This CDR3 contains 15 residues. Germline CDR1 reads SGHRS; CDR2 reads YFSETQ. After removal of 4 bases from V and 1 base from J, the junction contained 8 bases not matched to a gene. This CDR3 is CASSPSGTASYEQYF. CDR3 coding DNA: TGCGCCAGCAGCCCATCCGGGACAGCGTCCTACGAGCAGTACTTC.